The rows below give T cell receptor beta chains drawn from one sample of a study of blood T cell repertoires in COVID-19. Profiling relied on immunoSEQ multiplex PCR, and the TCRdb table lists in-frame clones only, not all of them. The sample gives a few hundred thousand clones, more than 75% of which show up once; about 6.2% is in the top ten. Sample: PBMCs or T cells enriched from blood (not recorded which). The receptors come from a woman in her 50s who had been exposed to COVID-19. CDR3s leave out the opening cysteine and the closing phenylalanine or tryptophan.

TRBV11-3	TRBJ2-7	ASSLGRADEQY
TRBV4-3	TRBJ2-3	ASSQDAPWGLNTDTQY
TRBV7-6	TRBJ2-1	ASSLARRGDSYNEQF
TRBV5-1	TRBJ2-1	ASSLGQGPSGEQF
TRBV9	TRBJ1-6	ASSVAGALDSPLH
TRBV5-5	TRBJ1-2	ASSPGLTPGGYT
TRBV18	TRBJ1-4	ASSPTGTGPEKLF
TRBV5-1	TRBJ1-1	ASSEQPNTEAF
TRBV5-4	TRBJ1-6	ASSHQKSSYNSPLH
TRBV19	TRBJ1-2	ASSSRTGGNYGYT
TRBV24-1	TRBJ1-1	ATSVGGDTEAF
TRBV10-3	TRBJ2-5	AIRTTGAETQY
TRBV11-2	TRBJ1-2	ASSLGTGPRIPGYT
TRBV7-8	TRBJ1-5	ASSLVLGEHQPQH
TRBV5-1	TRBJ1-4	ASSLQGRSEKLF
TRBV4-3	TRBJ2-1	ASSPRDRIYNEQF
TRBV2	TRBJ1-1	ASGKSRGGGQAF
TRBV7-6	TRBJ1-1	ASSQEVSDTEAF
TRBV6-5	TRBJ1-2	ASSYGRGQGGGYT